This entry lists 6 T cell receptor beta chains sequenced from one sample in a study of molecular identifiers for immune sequencing clone quantification. TCRdb re-called the PCR reads with MiXCR, one entry per CDR3 protein. Of 60,000 to 70,000 distinct CDR3 sequences listed, less than 20% were seen once; the top ten hold 1.3% to 1.5%. The specimen was naive CD8+ T cells from blood, with Jurkat cell RNA spiked in. Sample subset: FACS-sorted CD8+CD4-CCR7+CD45RA+ naive T cells. These TCRs come from a human donor in good health. Some libraries in this study had Jurkat cell RNA spiked in.

This clonotype has ten or more counts. The rearrangement uses TRBV11-2 and TRBJ2-7; D possibly matches TRBD1 or TRBD2 (5 bases each). The CDR3 extends over 16 amino acids. Trimming left V 5 bases short and J 2 bases short, with 19 bases between. Germline V gene data show CDR1 as SGHAT and CDR2 as FQNNGV. The CDR3 loop reads CASSLGAGLAAYEQYF. As DNA, the CDR3 is TGTGCCAGCAGCCTCGGGGCCGGTCTAGCCGCCTACGAGCAGTACTTC.

As for this clonotype: This may come from a read error, since a much larger clone is one base off. CDR3 bases: TGCGCCAGCAGCCAAGATAGGGCTAGCTACTACGAGCAGTACTTC. Translated: CASSQDRASYYEQYF. The rearrangement uses TRBV4-1 and TRBJ2-7; possible D gene TRBD2, 5 bases. This CDR3 has 15 residues. Between the trimmed V and J ends, which lost 0 bases and 3 bases, there was a span of 12 bases. Germline CDR1 reads MGHRA; CDR2 reads YSYEKL.

This clonotype was detected ten times or more. J is TRBJ1-5 and V is TRBV5-1, with 9 bases fitting TRBD1. The CDR3 covers 15 residues. From germline, CDR1 is SGHRS and CDR2 YFSETQ. V shed 1 base and J 6 bases; nucleotides not matched to a gene: 5. The CDR3 reads CASSLYSDRGQPQHF. CDR3 nucleotide sequence: TGCGCCAGCAGCTTGTATTCGGACAGGGGTCAGCCCCAGCATTTT.

This clonotype has a count of ten or more. This rearrangement joins TRBV11-2 to TRBJ2-1; TRBD2 aligns across 7 bases. Unmatched junction bases numbered 19, after V lost 6 bases and J lost 8 bases. The CDR3 has 17 amino acids. The germline gives CDR1 SGHAT, CDR2 FQNNGV. The CDR3 is CASSPEPGMAGEDEQFF. CDR3 nucleotide sequence: TGTGCCAGCAGTCCCGAACCTGGGATGGCGGGAGAGGATGAGCAGTTCTTC.

This clonotype appeared once. Likely a read error: the CDR3 ends without its conserved phenylalanine or tryptophan. The rearrangement links TRBV10-2 to TRBJ2-1, with unresolved D. CDR1 is WSHSY, CDR2 SAAADI, per germline. CDR3 length: 13 amino acids. Trimming left V 7 bases short and J 4 bases short, with 11 bases between. The CDR3 DNA is TGCGCCAGCAACCTGGACCGTTACAATGAGCAGTTCCTC. It translates to CASNLDRYNEQFL.

There are a few counts of this clonotype. This CDR3 is CASSQDSGGYYEQYF. The DNA of the CDR3 is TGTGCCAGCAGCCAAGACAGCGGGGGATACTACGAGCAGTACTTC. The V and J genes are TRBV3-1 and TRBJ2-7, with 8 bases that match TRBD2. With 0 bases clipped from V and 3 bases from J, the junction kept 4 bases outside the gene matches. CDR1 is LGHDT, CDR2 YNNKEL, per germline (reference sequence). The CDR3 has 15 amino acids.